The text below deals with one T cell receptor (beta chain). The entry originates in a study of technical replicates of blood from a few donors. The CDR3 totals 15 residues. Trimming removed 3 bases from V and 8 bases from J, with 17 bases in between. Germline CDR1 is SGHRS and CDR2 is YFSETQ. This table comes from immunoSEQ multiplex PCR, and its TCRdb copy is limited to in-frame clones, with some not included. The sample has about 75,000 clones; around 97% are singletons. This TCR derives from a human donor in good health. V is TRBV5-1 and J is TRBJ1-4; perhaps TRBD1 as D (5 bases). Sequencing was done on a sample of T cells isolated from PBMCs. CDR3 residues: CASSSGRDYQEKLFF. The DNA of the CDR3 is TGCGCCAGCAGCTCCGGCAGGGACTACCAAGAAAAACTGTTTTTT. Full variable domain (remainder filled in from reference TRBV5-1 and TRBJ1-4): KAGVTQTPRYLIKTRGQQVTLSCSPISGHRSVSWYQQTPGQGLQFLFEYFSETQRNKGNFPGRFSGRQFSNSRSEMNVSTLELGDSALYLCASSSGRDYQEKLFFGSGTQLSVL.